This T cell receptor beta chain was sequenced for a study of Graves' ophthalmopathy and Graves' hyperthyroidism. Recruitment covered hyperthyroidism patients aged 18 to 65 whose new diagnosis was of under 2 months' duration. This CDR3 comprises 17 residues. The J segment lost 1 base and the V segment lost 6 bases, leaving 9 bases of the junction unmatched. Germline loops: CDR1 SEHNR, CDR2 FQNEAQ (reference sequence). Using RNA transcripts, the TCR beta CDR3 regions were amplified. Second-round multiplex PCR came after a first-round RT-PCR that employed HTBI primers. TCRdb redid the calling of the multiplex PCR reads with MiXCR, one entry per CDR3 protein. The table has over a million distinct CDR3 sequences, 35% to 45% seen once; the top ten hold roughly 11%.

The specimen sequenced was peripheral blood or thyroid tissue (not recorded which). This receptor was obtained from an adult man with Graves' hyperthyroidism. This chain connects TRBV7-9 to TRBJ2-2; 9 bases fit TRBD1. The CDR3 DNA reads TGTGCCAGCAGTTTTGCACAGGGGGCGGTGAACACCGGGGAGCTGTTTTTT. This sequence encodes CASSFAQGAVNTGELFF.